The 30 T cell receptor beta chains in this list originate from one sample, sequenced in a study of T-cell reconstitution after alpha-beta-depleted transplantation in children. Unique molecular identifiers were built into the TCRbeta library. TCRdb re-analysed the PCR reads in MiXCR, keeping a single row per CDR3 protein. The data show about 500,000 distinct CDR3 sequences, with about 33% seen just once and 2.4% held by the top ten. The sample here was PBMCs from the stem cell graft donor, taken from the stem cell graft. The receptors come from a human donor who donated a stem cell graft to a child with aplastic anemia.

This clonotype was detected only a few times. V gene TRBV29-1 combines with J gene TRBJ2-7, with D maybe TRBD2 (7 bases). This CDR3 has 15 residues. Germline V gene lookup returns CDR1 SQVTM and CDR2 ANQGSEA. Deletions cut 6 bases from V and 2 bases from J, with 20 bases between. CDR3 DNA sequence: TGCAGCGTCTTAAAAGGGGGGAGGGCCACCTACGAGCAGTACTTC. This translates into CSVLKGGRATYEQYF.

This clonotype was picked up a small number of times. CDR3 residues: CASSYTLAGVNEQFF. CDR3 sequence (DNA): TGTGCCAGCAGTTACACACTAGCGGGAGTTAATGAGCAGTTCTTC. The rearrangement uses TRBV6-2 or TRBV6-3 and TRBJ2-1, with TRBD2 matching over 11 bases. In germline, CDR1 is MNHEY, CDR2 SVGEGT. The CDR3 sequence is 15 residues long. With 2 bases clipped from V and 7 bases from J, the junction kept 4 bases outside the gene matches.

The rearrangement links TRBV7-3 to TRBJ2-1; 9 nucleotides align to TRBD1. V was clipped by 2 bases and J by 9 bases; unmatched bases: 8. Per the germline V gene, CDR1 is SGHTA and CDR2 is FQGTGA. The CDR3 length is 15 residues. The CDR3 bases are TGTGCCAGCAGCTTATCCGGGACAGGGTACCCTGAGCAGTTCTTC. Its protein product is CASSLSGTGYPEQFF.

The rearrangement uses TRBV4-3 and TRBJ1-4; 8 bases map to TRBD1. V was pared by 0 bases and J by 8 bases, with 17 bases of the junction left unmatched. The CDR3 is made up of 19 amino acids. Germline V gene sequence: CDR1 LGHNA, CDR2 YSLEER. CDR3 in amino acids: CASSQDRQGISLGGEKLFF. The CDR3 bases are TGCGCCAGCAGCCAAGATCGACAGGGGATATCGTTAGGAGGAGAAAAACTGTTTTTT.

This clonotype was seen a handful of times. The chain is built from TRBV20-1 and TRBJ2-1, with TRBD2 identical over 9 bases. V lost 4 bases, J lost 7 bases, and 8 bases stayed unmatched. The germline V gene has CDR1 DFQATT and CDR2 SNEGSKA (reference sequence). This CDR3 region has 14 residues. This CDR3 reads CSATPTSGLNEQFF. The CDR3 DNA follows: TGCAGTGCTACCCCGACTAGCGGCTTAAATGAGCAGTTCTTC.

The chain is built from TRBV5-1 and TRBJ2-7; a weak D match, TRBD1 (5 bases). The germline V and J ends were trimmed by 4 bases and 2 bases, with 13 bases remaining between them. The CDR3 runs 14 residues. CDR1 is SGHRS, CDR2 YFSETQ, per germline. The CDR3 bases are TGCGCCAGCAGCGGGTTCCAGGGCGCCTACGAGCAGTACTTC. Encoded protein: CASSGFQGAYEQYF. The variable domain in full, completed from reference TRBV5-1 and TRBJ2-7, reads KAGVTQTPRYLIKTRGQQVTLSCSPISGHRSVSWYQQTPGQGLQFLFEYFSETQRNKGNFPGRFSGRQFSNSRSEMNVSTLELGDSALYLCASSGFQGAYEQYFGPGTRLTVT.

DNA of the CDR3: TGCAGCCCACTACGTAGGGGGGTGGTGGGAGGGGGCAATCAGCCCCAGCATTTT. It codes for CSPLRRGVVGGGNQPQHF. The chain combines TRBV29-1 with TRBJ1-5; maybe TRBD1 (6 bases). V lost 8 bases to trimming and J lost 2 bases, with 28 bases between them. The CDR3 extends over 18 amino acids. Germline CDR1 and CDR2: SQVTM and ANQGSEA.

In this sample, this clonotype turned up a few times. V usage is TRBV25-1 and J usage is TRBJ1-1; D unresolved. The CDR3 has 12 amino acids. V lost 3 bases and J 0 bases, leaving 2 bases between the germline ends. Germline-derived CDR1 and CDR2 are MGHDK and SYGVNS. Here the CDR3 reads CASSEVNTEAFF. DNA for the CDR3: TGTGCCAGCAGTGAGGTGAACACTGAAGCTTTCTTT.

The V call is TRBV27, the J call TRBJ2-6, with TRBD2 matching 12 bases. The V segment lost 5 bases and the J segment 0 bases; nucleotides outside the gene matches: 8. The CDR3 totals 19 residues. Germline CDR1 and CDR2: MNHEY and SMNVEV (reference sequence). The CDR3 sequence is CASSPGGLAGLSGANVLTF. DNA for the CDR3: TGTGCCAGCAGTCCGGGAGGACTAGCGGGACTCTCTGGGGCCAACGTCCTGACTTTC.

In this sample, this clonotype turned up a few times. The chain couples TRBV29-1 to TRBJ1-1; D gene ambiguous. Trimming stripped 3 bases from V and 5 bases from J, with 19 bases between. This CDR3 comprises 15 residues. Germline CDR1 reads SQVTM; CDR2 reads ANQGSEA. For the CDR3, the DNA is TGCAGCGTTGAGGATTTTACACCCGGTGGGACTGAAGCTTTCTTT. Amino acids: CSVEDFTPGGTEAFF. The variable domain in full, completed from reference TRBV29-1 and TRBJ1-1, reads SAVISQKPSRDICQRGTSLTIQCQVDSQVTMMFWYRQQPGQSLTLIATANQGSEATYESGFVIDKFPISRPNLTFSTLTVSNMSPEDSSIYLCSVEDFTPGGTEAFFGQGTRLTVV.

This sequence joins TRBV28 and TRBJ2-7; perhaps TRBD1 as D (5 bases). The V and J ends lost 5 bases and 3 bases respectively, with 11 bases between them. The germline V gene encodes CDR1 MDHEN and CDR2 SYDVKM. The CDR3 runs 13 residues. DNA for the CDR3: TGTGCCAGCAGTCCAGGGCCCGGCTACGAGCAGTACTTC. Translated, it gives CASSPGPGYEQYF.

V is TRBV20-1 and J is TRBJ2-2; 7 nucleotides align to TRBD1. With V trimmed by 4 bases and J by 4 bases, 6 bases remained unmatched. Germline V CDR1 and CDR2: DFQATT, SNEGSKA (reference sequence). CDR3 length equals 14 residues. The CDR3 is CSATPGQLTGELFF. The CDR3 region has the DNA TGCAGTGCTACCCCGGGACAGCTCACCGGGGAGCTGTTTTTT.

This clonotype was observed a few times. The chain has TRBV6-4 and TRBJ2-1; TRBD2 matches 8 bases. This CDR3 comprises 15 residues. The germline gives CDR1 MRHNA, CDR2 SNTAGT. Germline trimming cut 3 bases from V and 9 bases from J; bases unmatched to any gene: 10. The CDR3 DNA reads TGTGCCAGCAGTGAAGGCGGACTAGCAACCGGTGAGCAGTTCTTC. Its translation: CASSEGGLATGEQFF.

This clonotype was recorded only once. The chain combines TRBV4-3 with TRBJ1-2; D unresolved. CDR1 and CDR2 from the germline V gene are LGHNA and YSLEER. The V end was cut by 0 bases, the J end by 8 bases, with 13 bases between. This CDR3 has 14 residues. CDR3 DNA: TGCGCCAGCAGCCAAGATGTAAAGGGCAGAGGCTACACCTTC. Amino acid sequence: CASSQDVKGRGYTF.

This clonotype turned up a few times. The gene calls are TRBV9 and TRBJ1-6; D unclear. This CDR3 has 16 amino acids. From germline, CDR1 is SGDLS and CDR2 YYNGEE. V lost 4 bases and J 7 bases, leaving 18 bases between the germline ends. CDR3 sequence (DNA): TGTGCCAGCAGCCGCATTGGAGGATTAGGCAATTCACCCCTCCACTTT. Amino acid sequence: CASSRIGGLGNSPLHF.

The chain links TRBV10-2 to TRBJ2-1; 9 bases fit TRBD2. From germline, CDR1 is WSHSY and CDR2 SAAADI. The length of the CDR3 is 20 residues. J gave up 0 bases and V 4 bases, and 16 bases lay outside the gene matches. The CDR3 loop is CASSGTEPTSGPSSYNEQFF. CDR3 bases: TGCGCCAGCAGTGGGACAGAGCCTACTAGCGGGCCGAGCTCCTACAATGAGCAGTTCTTC.

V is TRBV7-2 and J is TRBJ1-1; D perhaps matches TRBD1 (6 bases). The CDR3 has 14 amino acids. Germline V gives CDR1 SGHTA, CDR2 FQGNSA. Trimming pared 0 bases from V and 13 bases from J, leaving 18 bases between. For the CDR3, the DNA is TGTGCCAGCAGCTTAGCCGACAGCCGGGGGGCGGTTTTCTTT. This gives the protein CASSLADSRGAVFF.

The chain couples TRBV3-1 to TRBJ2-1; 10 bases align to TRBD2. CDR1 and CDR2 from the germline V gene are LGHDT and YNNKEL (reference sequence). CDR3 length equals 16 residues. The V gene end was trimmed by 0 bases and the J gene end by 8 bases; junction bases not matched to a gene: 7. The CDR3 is CASSQDPLAGVDEQFF. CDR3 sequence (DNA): TGTGCCAGCAGCCAAGATCCTCTAGCGGGAGTGGATGAGCAGTTCTTC.

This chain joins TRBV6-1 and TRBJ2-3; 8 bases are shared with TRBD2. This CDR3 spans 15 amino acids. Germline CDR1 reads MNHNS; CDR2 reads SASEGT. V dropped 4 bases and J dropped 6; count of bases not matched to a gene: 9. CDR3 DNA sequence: TGTGCCAGCAGTGGGAGAGCGGGAGAATTCGATACGCAGTATTTT. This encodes CASSGRAGEFDTQYF.

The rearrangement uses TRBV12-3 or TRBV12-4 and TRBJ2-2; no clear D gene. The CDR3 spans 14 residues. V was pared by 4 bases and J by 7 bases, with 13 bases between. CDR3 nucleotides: TGTGCCAGCAGTTCGAACGTGGGGTTCGGGGAGCTGTTTTTT. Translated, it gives CASSSNVGFGELFF.

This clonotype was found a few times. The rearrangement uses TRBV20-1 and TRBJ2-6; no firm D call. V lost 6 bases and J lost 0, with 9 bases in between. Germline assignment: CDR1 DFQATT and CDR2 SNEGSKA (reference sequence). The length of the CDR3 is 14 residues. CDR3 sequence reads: CSAPTFSGANVLTF. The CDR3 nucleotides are TGCAGTGCCCCGACATTCTCTGGGGCCAACGTCCTGACTTTC.

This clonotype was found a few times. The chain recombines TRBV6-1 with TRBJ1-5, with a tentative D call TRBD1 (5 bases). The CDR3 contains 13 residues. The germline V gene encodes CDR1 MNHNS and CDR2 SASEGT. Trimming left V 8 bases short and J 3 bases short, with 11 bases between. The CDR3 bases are TGTGCCAGCCTGCAGGGTACCAATCAGCCCCAGCATTTT. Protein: CASLQGTNQPQHF.

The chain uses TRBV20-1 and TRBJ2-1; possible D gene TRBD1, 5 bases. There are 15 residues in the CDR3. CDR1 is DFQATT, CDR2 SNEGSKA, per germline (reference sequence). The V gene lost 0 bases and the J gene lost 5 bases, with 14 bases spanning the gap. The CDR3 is CSARDSGRTNNEQFF. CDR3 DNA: TGCAGTGCTAGAGATTCTGGGCGGACAAACAATGAGCAGTTCTTC.

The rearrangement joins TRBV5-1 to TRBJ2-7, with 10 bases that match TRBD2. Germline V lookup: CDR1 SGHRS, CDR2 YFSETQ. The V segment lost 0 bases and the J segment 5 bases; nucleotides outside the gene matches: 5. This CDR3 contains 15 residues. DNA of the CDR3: TGCGCCAGCAGCTTGGAGGGACTAGCGTTCCACGAGCAGTACTTC. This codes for CASSLEGLAFHEQYF.

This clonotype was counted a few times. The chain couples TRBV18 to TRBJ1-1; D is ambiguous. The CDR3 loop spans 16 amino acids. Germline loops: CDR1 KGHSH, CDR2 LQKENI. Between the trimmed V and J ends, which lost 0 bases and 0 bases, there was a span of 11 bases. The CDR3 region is CASSPPSVQMNTEAFF. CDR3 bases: TGTGCCAGCTCACCACCGTCTGTACAGATGAACACTGAAGCTTTCTTT.

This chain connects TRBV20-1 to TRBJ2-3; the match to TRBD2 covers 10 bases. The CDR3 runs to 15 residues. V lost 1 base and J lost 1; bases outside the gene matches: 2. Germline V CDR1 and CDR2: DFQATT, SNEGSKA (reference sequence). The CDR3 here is CSARATSGGTDTQYF. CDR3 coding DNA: TGCAGTGCTAGAGCTACTAGCGGGGGCACAGATACGCAGTATTTT.

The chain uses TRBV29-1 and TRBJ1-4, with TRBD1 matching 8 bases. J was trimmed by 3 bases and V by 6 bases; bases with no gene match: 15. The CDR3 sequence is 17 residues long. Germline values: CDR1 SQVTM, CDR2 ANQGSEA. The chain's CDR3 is CSVSRRDRGLSNEKLFF. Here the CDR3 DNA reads TGCAGCGTGTCCCGTCGCGACAGGGGCTTGTCTAATGAAAAACTGTTTTTT. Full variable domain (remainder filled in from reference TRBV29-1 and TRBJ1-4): SAVISQKPSRDICQRGTSLTIQCQVDSQVTMMFWYRQQPGQSLTLIATANQGSEATYESGFVIDKFPISRPNLTFSTLTVSNMSPEDSSIYLCSVSRRDRGLSNEKLFFGSGTQLSVL.

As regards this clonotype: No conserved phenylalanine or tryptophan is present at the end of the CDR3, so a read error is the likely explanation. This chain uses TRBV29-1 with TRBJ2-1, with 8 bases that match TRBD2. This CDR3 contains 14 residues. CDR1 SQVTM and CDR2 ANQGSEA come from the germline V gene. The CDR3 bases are TGTAGCGTTGGTGGTAGCGGGGTTTCCAATGAGCAGTTCCTC. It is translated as CSVGGSGVSNEQFL.

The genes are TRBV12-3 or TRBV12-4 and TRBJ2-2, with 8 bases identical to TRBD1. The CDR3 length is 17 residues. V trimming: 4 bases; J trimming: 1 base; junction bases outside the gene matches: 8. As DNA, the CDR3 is TGTGCCAGCAGTTGGTTAGGCGGGACAGGGAACACCGGGGAGCTGTTTTTT. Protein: CASSWLGGTGNTGELFF.

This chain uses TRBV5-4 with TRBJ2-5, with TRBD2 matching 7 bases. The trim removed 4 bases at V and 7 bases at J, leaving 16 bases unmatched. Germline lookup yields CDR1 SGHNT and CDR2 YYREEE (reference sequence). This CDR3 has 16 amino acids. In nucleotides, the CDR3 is TGTGCCAGCAGCCCTCAGGGAGGGACGGCCTTACGGACCCAGTACTTC. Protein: CASSPQGGTALRTQYF.